Listed below are T cell receptor beta chains from one sample, sequenced in a study of response to subunit inactivated influenza vaccine. TCRdb analysed the RT-PCR reads with MiXCR anew, one entry per CDR3 protein. Of about 520,000 distinct CDR3 sequences in the sample, about 10% were seen once. Material: PBMCs from blood, obtained 40 to 50 days after vaccination. These receptors originate from a man over 45 who received an inactivated influenza vaccine. Both conserved end residues are part of each CDR3. Each record gives: CDR3 protein, CDR3 DNA, D gene, clone size, V gene, J gene. A D gene is named only where the DNA matches it firmly. Rows may omit the clone size; those that give it use once, few, many or a size class.

CDR3aa: CASSPQIQGSAVNEQYF
CDR3nt: TGTGCCAGCAGCCCTCAAATCCAGGGGAGCGCCGTCAACGAGCAGTACTTC
d_gene: -
abundance: few
v_gene: TRBV7-6
j_gene: TRBJ2-7

CDR3aa: CASNSGALNTEAFF
CDR3nt: TGTGCCAGCAACTCAGGGGCGCTGAACACTGAAGCTTTCTTT
d_gene: -
abundance: few
v_gene: TRBV12-3/TRBV12-4
j_gene: TRBJ1-1

CDR3aa: CAISEADITGELFF
CDR3nt: TGTGCCATCAGTGAGGCAGACATCACCGGGGAGCTGTTTTTT
d_gene: -
abundance: few
v_gene: TRBV10-3
j_gene: TRBJ2-2

CDR3aa: CSARDRTGVNTEAFF
CDR3nt: TGCAGTGCTAGAGACCGGACAGGCGTGAACACTGAAGCTTTCTTT
d_gene: TRBD1
abundance: -
v_gene: TRBV20-1
j_gene: TRBJ1-1

CDR3aa: CASRDRGGNTIYF
CDR3nt: TGTGCCAGCAGGGACAGGGGCGGAAACACCATATATTTT
d_gene: TRBD1
abundance: -
v_gene: TRBV2
j_gene: TRBJ1-3

CDR3aa: CASSLVGDKVLTF
CDR3nt: TGTGCCAGCAGTTTGGTGGGGGATAAAGTCCTGACTTTC
d_gene: -
abundance: -
v_gene: TRBV28
j_gene: TRBJ2-6

CDR3aa: CSAGEGGREETQYF
CDR3nt: TGCAGTGCAGGGGAAGGCGGGAGGGAAGAGACCCAGTACTTC
d_gene: TRBD2
abundance: many
v_gene: TRBV20-1
j_gene: TRBJ2-5

CDR3aa: CSVEPGQGTYEQYF
CDR3nt: TGCAGCGTTGAACCGGGACAGGGGACGTACGAGCAGTACTTC
d_gene: TRBD1
abundance: many
v_gene: TRBV29-1
j_gene: TRBJ2-7

CDR3aa: CASSSGTRQNIQYF
CDR3nt: TGTGCCAGCAGCTCGGGGACTAGACAAAACATTCAGTACTTC
d_gene: TRBD2
abundance: many
v_gene: TRBV28
j_gene: TRBJ2-4

CDR3aa: CASSLGRSTTEAFF
CDR3nt: TGTGCCAGCAGCTTAGGAAGGTCAACGACTGAAGCTTTCTTT
d_gene: -
abundance: -
v_gene: TRBV13
j_gene: TRBJ1-1

CDR3aa: CSARVPGVMNTEAFF
CDR3nt: TGCAGTGCCCGCGTCCCGGGGGTCATGAACACTGAAGCTTTCTTT
d_gene: -
abundance: -
v_gene: TRBV20-1
j_gene: TRBJ1-1

CDR3aa: CASSILAGGYNEQFF
CDR3nt: TGCGCCAGCAGCATACTAGCGGGAGGATACAATGAGCAGTTCTTC
d_gene: TRBD2
abundance: few
v_gene: TRBV5-1
j_gene: TRBJ2-1

CDR3aa: CASSHAGDTGELFF
CDR3nt: TGTGCCAGCAGCCACGCAGGGGACACCGGGGAGCTGTTTTTT
d_gene: -
abundance: -
v_gene: TRBV4-2
j_gene: TRBJ2-2

CDR3aa: CSVDGLAGNSYEQYF
CDR3nt: TGCAGTGTCGACGGACTAGCGGGGAACTCCTACGAGCAGTACTTC
d_gene: TRBD2
abundance: -
v_gene: TRBV20-1
j_gene: TRBJ2-7

CDR3aa: CASRPQGTGSTGELFF
CDR3nt: TGTGCCAGCAGACCCCAAGGGACTGGAAGCACCGGGGAGCTGTTTTTT
d_gene: -
abundance: -
v_gene: TRBV6-1
j_gene: TRBJ2-2

CDR3aa: CAISVVGQGASYEQYF
CDR3nt: TGTGCCATCAGTGTTGTGGGACAGGGGGCCTCCTACGAGCAGTACTTC
d_gene: TRBD1
abundance: many
v_gene: TRBV10-3
j_gene: TRBJ2-7

CDR3aa: CASRPLGFYGYTF
CDR3nt: TGTGCCAGCAGGCCTCTGGGGTTCTATGGCTACACCTTC
d_gene: -
abundance: few
v_gene: TRBV12-3/TRBV12-4
j_gene: TRBJ1-2